This TCR beta chain appears in the sequencing data of a study of blood T cell repertoires in COVID-19. Study overall: The origin of the acute and convalescent COVID-19 samples was the United States, Italy and Spain. PBMCs, B-cell-depleted T cells, or T cells provided the cDNA or gDNA that made up the material.

A note on this clone: Mismatch with germline at one junction end may stem from a read error.

Data came from immunoSEQ multiplex PCR; TCRdb stores just in-frame clones and leaves some out. The table shows 200,000 or so clones, with 80% to 90% occurring only once. Across fewer than 25 US areas, participants ranged in age from about 18 to 90 years. The CDR3 runs to 13 residues. Looked up from germline, CDR1 is SGHTA and CDR2 is FQGNSA. The TCR comes from a woman aged 40-49 years with acute COVID-19. The source material was PBMCs or T cells enriched from blood (not recorded which). The chain couples TRBV7-2 to TRBJ1-2; 8 nucleotides align to TRBD1. The CDR3 loop is CASTPDFAQGGHF. The CDR3 DNA reads as TGTGCCAGCACCCCAGATTTTGCACAGGGGGGCCACTTC.